The present T cell receptor beta chain was sequenced within a study of blood T cell repertoires in COVID-19. Overall study: PBMCs, B-cell-depleted T cells, or T cells were the source of the cDNA or gDNA that made up the material.

Original analysis: Reference gene primer amplification yielded estimated nucleated cell counts. Sequencing was performed with immunoSEQ multiplex PCR; in TCRdb, only in-frame clones are kept and a portion is missing. D and trimming come from the DNA, and the V and J calls and clone size come from that table. Altogether a few hundred thousand clones are present, 85% to 90% being singletons, with the ten largest covering 1.6%. From germline, CDR1 is SNHLY and CDR2 FYNNEI. The CDR3 is 16 residues long. V lost 1 base and J 4 bases, leaving 13 bases between the germline ends. Donors were grouped by their self-reported clinical history. This clone occurred a few times.

Sequencing was performed on PBMCs or T cells enriched from blood (not recorded which). The J gene is TRBJ1-4, the V gene TRBV2; TRBD1 might be the D (6 bases). This sequence originates from a woman between 50 and 59 years old who had recovered from COVID-19. In DNA form, the CDR3 reads TGTGCCAGCAGTGAAGTTCCTGCAGGGGATAATGAAAAACTGTTTTTT. Its protein product is CASSEVPAGDNEKLFF.